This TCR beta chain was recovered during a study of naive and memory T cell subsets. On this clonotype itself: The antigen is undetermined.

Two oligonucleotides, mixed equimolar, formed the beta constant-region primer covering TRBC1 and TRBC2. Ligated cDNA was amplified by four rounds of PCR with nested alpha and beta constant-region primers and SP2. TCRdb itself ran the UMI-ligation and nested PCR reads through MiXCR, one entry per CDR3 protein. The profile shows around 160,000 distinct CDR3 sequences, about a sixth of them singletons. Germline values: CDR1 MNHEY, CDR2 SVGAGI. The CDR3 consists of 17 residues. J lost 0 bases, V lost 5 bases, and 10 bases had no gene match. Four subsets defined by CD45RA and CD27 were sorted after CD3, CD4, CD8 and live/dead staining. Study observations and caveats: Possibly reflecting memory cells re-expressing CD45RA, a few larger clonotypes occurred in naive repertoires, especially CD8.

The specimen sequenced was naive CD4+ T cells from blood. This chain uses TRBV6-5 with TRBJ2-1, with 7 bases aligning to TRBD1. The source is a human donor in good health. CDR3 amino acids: CASSRYSRGTSYNEQFF. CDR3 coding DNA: TGTGCCAGCAGTCGTTATAGCAGGGGGACCTCCTACAATGAGCAGTTCTTC.